This T cell receptor beta chain was observed in a study of cytomegalovirus exposure and HLA in healthy donors. Study-wide results and limits: Presence/absence results assume similar sequencing depth per donor, which may not hold.

Details on this clone: As yet, its antigen is unknown.

PCR primers comprised 60 Vbeta and 13 Jbeta primers. Assay: immunoSEQ multiplex PCR; the TCRdb copy retains only in-frame clones and omits some. This sample yields under 200,000 clones, of which roughly 60% are seen a single time; 2.5% to 3.5% belongs to the top ten. The sequence was collected from a man aged 35 to 55 in good health and CMV-seronegative. Input material: PBMCs.

CDR3 protein: CASSVAGLAGGPQEQYF. As DNA, the CDR3 is TGTGCCAGCAGCGTAGCGGGACTAGCGGGAGGGCCACAAGAGCAGTACTTC. The chain joins TRBV9 to TRBJ2-7, with 16 nucleotides matching TRBD2. This CDR3 is 17 amino acids long. The V gene's germline CDR1 is SGDLS and CDR2 YYNGEE. Trimming took 0 bases from V and 7 from J; bases not matched to a gene: 7.